The source of this T cell receptor beta chain is a study of blood T cells in healthy people across ages (dated by TCRdb to between 2014 and 2017). General notes on the study: In model experiments, template switching captured about one uniquely barcoded TCR beta cDNA molecule for every two T cells. Using deep sequencing normalized with unique cDNA molecular identifiers, the study measured how TCR beta repertoire diversity changes with age. Four age groups were formed from the donors: young (average 16 years), middle-aged (approximately 40), aged (approximately 60) and long-lived (82). To avoid experimental bias, donors of different ages were spread randomly across the sequencing lanes. Using the same blood draw, the study looked at two additional independent replicas of 1 million unique cDNA reads for two donors, one aged 18 to 30 and the other aged 80 or older.

Points on this clonotype: The clone's antigen remains unknown. No clone much larger than this one lies a single base away; base qualities are absent.

What the study reported, not specific to this receptor: Estimates of total diversity based on one million sequenced T cells were considered lower bounds and underestimates. Because the CMV infection status of the donors was unknown, age-related changes in expanded clonotypes may potentially have been confounded. Compared with the aged group, the long-lived group had more naive CD4+ T cells, fewer expanded clones and increased TCR diversity, suggesting age selection. Because profiling used bulk unsorted PBMCs, naive and antigen-experienced compartments could not be compared conclusively. Observed TCR beta diversity per million T cells fell roughly linearly with age, and a significant reduction was already apparent by age about 36. There was a strong correlation between observed TCR beta diversity and the percentage of naive T cells measured by flow cytometry.

Library construction relied on 5' RACE. These reads were obtained on an Illumina HiSeq 2500. A second roughly 6 to 11 cycle PCR used a sample-barcoded 5' primer and a J-beta primer mix. A template-switch 5' adaptor carrying 12 random nucleotides introduced a unique molecular identifier onto each TCR beta cDNA molecule. Each sample yielded at least 3 million CDR3-containing paired-end reads. First-strand cDNA synthesis was performed from all RNA using the Mint cDNA synthesis kit, with priming by a TRBC-specific oligonucleotide. Following uracil-DNA glycosylase treatment, all cDNA underwent a first 18-cycle PCR with the universal primers M1SS and BC2_uni_R. Concerning the study's data processing: For normalization, 1 million high-quality reads were randomly selected from each sample, with every read carrying a distinct molecular identifier. Reads with shared molecular identifiers were discarded instead of being binned into consensus sequences. MiTCR, run with a Q25 quality threshold and the strictest error-elimination algorithm, handled CDR3 identification, clonotype clustering and error correction. A nonparametric unseen species model using Euler transformation provided a lower-bound estimate of total TCR beta diversity. Through fastp at Q25 and MiXCR, TCRdb rebuilt clones from the public reads, retaining in-frame beta chains. Rows with one shared CDR3 protein collapse into an entry with the most common genes and DNA. The authors' filters were not applied to this entry. The sample records 700,000 to 1,000,000 distinct CDR3 sequences, 44% of which are singletons. The ten largest make up 15% to 25% of the sample.

CDR1 and CDR2, per the germline V gene (reference sequence), are DFQATT and SNEGSKA. The V end gives up 6 bases and the J end 5 bases, leaving 7 bases in the junction not matched to a gene. The CDR3 contains 15 residues, cysteine and phenylalanine counted. Only the CDR3 region is kept as DNA, spanning 45 bases read in frame from base 1. Systemically healthy Caucasian individuals from Russia, 35 to 40 in total and aged roughly 6 to 100 years, were included as donors. Each donor gave ten milliliters of peripheral blood, drawn into EDTA-treated Vacutainer tubes. Ficoll-Paque density-gradient centrifugation was used to isolate PBMCs, with at least 7 million obtained per sample. Total RNA, at least 5 micrograms per sample, was extracted from PBMCs with Trizol reagent. For every donor, an aliquot of PBMCs went through flow cytometry to measure the percentages of naive CD45RAhigh/CD27high T cells.

This TCR was recovered from a man between 60 and 70 years old in good health. The specimen sequenced was blood. The chain is encoded by TRBV20-1 joined to TRBJ1-6, and 10 junction bases match TRBD1. The CDR3 here reads CSALTGGVNNSPLHF. The DNA is as follows: TGCAGTGCCTTGACAGGGGGCGTTAATAATTCACCCCTCCACTTT.